This is a list of T cell receptor beta chains from one sample in a study of T cells in Graves' hyperthyroidism and ophthalmopathy. Using its own MiXCR run on the multiplex PCR reads, TCRdb lists one record per CDR3 protein. The profile shows around 240,000 distinct CDR3 sequences, about 15% of them singletons. The sequencing input was blood. The receptors were gathered from a woman aged 40 to 49 with Graves' hyperthyroidism that later progressed to Graves' ophthalmopathy. The CDR3 runs from the conserved cysteine through the conserved F or W. The order of the fields is CDR3 DNA, CDR3 protein, J gene, D gene, clone size, V gene. D genes are given only for firm matches. Some rows mark clone size as missing; the rest say once, few, many or name a class of expanded clone.

CDR3 DNA: TGTGCCAGCAGCGGGACAGGGGGAGACTATGGCTACACCTTC
CDR3 protein: CASSGTGGDYGYTF
J gene: TRBJ1-2
D gene: TRBD1
clone size: .
V gene: TRBV9

CDR3 DNA: TGCGCCAGCAGCCAAGGCCCCAGGGGGGACAATGAGCAGTTCTTC
CDR3 protein: CASSQGPRGDNEQFF
J gene: TRBJ2-1
D gene: .
clone size: many
V gene: TRBV4-1

CDR3 DNA: TGTGCCAGCAAAGGACTAGCGAACAATGAGCAGTTCTTC
CDR3 protein: CASKGLANNEQFF
J gene: TRBJ2-1
D gene: TRBD2
clone size: many
V gene: TRBV11-2

CDR3 DNA: TGTGCCAGCATGGATGGGCCGGGGGACAGGGACTACAATGAGCAGTTCTTC
CDR3 protein: CASMDGPGDRDYNEQFF
J gene: TRBJ2-1
D gene: TRBD1
clone size: once
V gene: TRBV28

CDR3 DNA: TGCGCCAGCAGCCCCCTGGGGTTGAATCAGCCCCAGCATTTT
CDR3 protein: CASSPLGLNQPQHF
J gene: TRBJ1-5
D gene: .
clone size: .
V gene: TRBV4-1

CDR3 DNA: TGTGCCAGCTCACCGACGGATCTCAGCTACAATGAGCAGTTCTTC
CDR3 protein: CASSPTDLSYNEQFF
J gene: TRBJ2-1
D gene: .
clone size: many
V gene: TRBV18

CDR3 DNA: TGTGCCAGCAGTGTGTTGCTGTCAGGCAATCAGCCCCAGCATTTT
CDR3 protein: CASSVLLSGNQPQHF
J gene: TRBJ1-5
D gene: .
clone size: many
V gene: TRBV6-1

CDR3 DNA: TGTGCCAGCAAACTAACCTATAATTCACCCCTCCACTTT
CDR3 protein: CASKLTYNSPLHF
J gene: TRBJ1-6
D gene: .
clone size: many
V gene: TRBV28

CDR3 DNA: TGTGCCAGCAGCCAAGATCAGGATAGCGGGATTTATTACGAGCAGTACTTC
CDR3 protein: CASSQDQDSGIYYEQYF
J gene: TRBJ2-7
D gene: TRBD2
clone size: .
V gene: TRBV3-1

CDR3 DNA: TGTGCCAGCAGCTCGAACAGGGAACCTGAAGCTTTCTTT
CDR3 protein: CASSSNREPEAFF
J gene: TRBJ1-1
D gene: .
clone size: .
V gene: TRBV7-2

CDR3 DNA: TGCGCCAGCAGCCTTCCGGGAGTCCAAGAGACCCAGTACTTC
CDR3 protein: CASSLPGVQETQYF
J gene: TRBJ2-5
D gene: .
clone size: few
V gene: TRBV4-1

CDR3 DNA: TGTGCCAGCAGCCTGGCATCGACAGGGTATGGCTACACCTTC
CDR3 protein: CASSLASTGYGYTF
J gene: TRBJ1-2
D gene: TRBD1
clone size: many
V gene: TRBV5-8

CDR3 DNA: TGTGCCAGCAGCAGAAATACAGGGAATTTTTTTGATGAGCAGTTCTTC
CDR3 protein: CASSRNTGNFFDEQFF
J gene: TRBJ2-1
D gene: .
clone size: few
V gene: TRBV5-6

CDR3 DNA: TGTGCCAGCAGCGGAGTCGTGGCGGGCAGCAGCTACGAGCAGTACTTC
CDR3 protein: CASSGVVAGSSYEQYF
J gene: TRBJ2-7
D gene: .
clone size: .
V gene: TRBV2

CDR3 DNA: TGTGCCAGCAGAAGGGGCGCGGCCGAGCAGTACTTC
CDR3 protein: CASRRGAAEQYF
J gene: TRBJ2-7
D gene: .
clone size: many
V gene: TRBV6-1

CDR3 DNA: TGCAGCGTTCCGGGACACACCATGAACACTGAAGCTTTCTTT
CDR3 protein: CSVPGHTMNTEAFF
J gene: TRBJ1-1
D gene: .
clone size: many
V gene: TRBV29-1

CDR3 DNA: TGTGCCAGCAGTTTAAGTGTTGGGGGAAGGATTGGGACTAGCGTCAACAATGAGCAGTTCTTC
CDR3 protein: CASSLSVGGRIGTSVNNEQFF
J gene: TRBJ2-1
D gene: TRBD2
clone size: .
V gene: TRBV12-3/TRBV12-4

CDR3 DNA: TGTGCCAGCAGCTTGGGTCGCCATGTGGGGGAGGGGGCTGAAGCTTTCTTT
CDR3 protein: CASSLGRHVGEGAEAFF
J gene: TRBJ1-1
D gene: .
clone size: .
V gene: TRBV5-4

CDR3 DNA: TGTGCCAGCATCGCGGGGGCGGATGGCTACACCTTC
CDR3 protein: CASIAGADGYTF
J gene: TRBJ1-2
D gene: .
clone size: many
V gene: TRBV2

CDR3 DNA: TGTGCCAGCTCACCACAGCGGGGGACTGGAAACACCATATATTTT
CDR3 protein: CASSPQRGTGNTIYF
J gene: TRBJ1-3
D gene: .
clone size: many
V gene: TRBV18

CDR3 DNA: TGTGCCAGTAAGGCCCGGACTAGCGGGACCTCACCGGGGGAGCTGTTTTTT
CDR3 protein: CASKARTSGTSPGELFF
J gene: TRBJ2-2
D gene: TRBD2
clone size: few
V gene: TRBV19

CDR3 DNA: TGTGCCAGCAGACCCGGGACTAGCGGGAGTTACTACGAGCAGTACTTC
CDR3 protein: CASRPGTSGSYYEQYF
J gene: TRBJ2-7
D gene: TRBD2
clone size: many
V gene: TRBV6-1

CDR3 DNA: TGTGCCAGCAGTTACTCAGGTAGCGGGAGTGACGGTACAGATACGCAGTATTTT
CDR3 protein: CASSYSGSGSDGTDTQYF
J gene: TRBJ2-3
D gene: TRBD2
clone size: many
V gene: TRBV6-6

CDR3 DNA: TGTGCCAGCGGGCAGGGGGGTAGTGAAAAACTGTTTTTT
CDR3 protein: CASGQGGSEKLFF
J gene: TRBJ1-4
D gene: TRBD1
clone size: many
V gene: TRBV3-1

CDR3 DNA: TGTGCCAGCAGGTCCGGGACAACCACCGGGGAGCTGTTTTTT
CDR3 protein: CASRSGTTTGELFF
J gene: TRBJ2-2
D gene: .
clone size: few
V gene: TRBV28

CDR3 DNA: TGTGCCAGCAGTCAACAGGGGGCTCGTGAGACCCAGTACTTC
CDR3 protein: CASSQQGARETQYF
J gene: TRBJ2-5
D gene: TRBD1
clone size: many
V gene: TRBV27

CDR3 DNA: TGTGCCAGCAGCGTAGTTACAGGGATGAGCACAGATACGCAGTATTTT
CDR3 protein: CASSVVTGMSTDTQYF
J gene: TRBJ2-3
D gene: .
clone size: .
V gene: TRBV9

CDR3 DNA: TGTGCCATTCGGGCCTCCTACAATGAGCAGTTCTTC
CDR3 protein: CAIRASYNEQFF
J gene: TRBJ2-1
D gene: .
clone size: .
V gene: TRBV9

CDR3 DNA: TGTGCCAGCCTTGGGTCAGAGAGCAACACCATATATTTT
CDR3 protein: CASLGSESNTIYF
J gene: TRBJ1-3
D gene: .
clone size: many
V gene: TRBV28

CDR3 DNA: TGTGCCAGCAGCTCCGACACCTACGAGCAGTACTTC
CDR3 protein: CASSSDTYEQYF
J gene: TRBJ2-7
D gene: .
clone size: many
V gene: TRBV5-5

CDR3 DNA: TGTGCCAGCAGCGAATGGGACAGGGGAAGAGGTGAGCAGTTCTTC
CDR3 protein: CASSEWDRGRGEQFF
J gene: TRBJ2-1
D gene: TRBD1
clone size: many
V gene: TRBV9

CDR3 DNA: TGTGCCAGCAGCTTAGCGCCTAGCGGGGATTACGAGCAGTACTTC
CDR3 protein: CASSLAPSGDYEQYF
J gene: TRBJ2-7
D gene: TRBD2
clone size: .
V gene: TRBV7-9

CDR3 DNA: TGTGCCAGCAGCTTTGGGACAGCACTCGCTACAGATACGCAGTATTTT
CDR3 protein: CASSFGTALATDTQYF
J gene: TRBJ2-3
D gene: TRBD1
clone size: .
V gene: TRBV5-6

CDR3 DNA: TGTGCCAGCACTTGGGCAGATACGCAGTATTTT
CDR3 protein: CASTWADTQYF
J gene: TRBJ2-3
D gene: .
clone size: many
V gene: TRBV12-3/TRBV12-4

CDR3 DNA: TGCAGTGCTAGAGATTGGTATCGGAGCAATCAGCCCCAGCATTTT
CDR3 protein: CSARDWYRSNQPQHF
J gene: TRBJ1-5
D gene: .
clone size: .
V gene: TRBV20-1

CDR3 DNA: TGTGCCAGCAGTTTGGGACTAGCGGGAGGTGAGCAGTTCTTC
CDR3 protein: CASSLGLAGGEQFF
J gene: TRBJ2-1
D gene: TRBD2
clone size: many
V gene: TRBV28

CDR3 DNA: TGTGCCAGCGGGAGGCGGGAGACCCAGTACTTC
CDR3 protein: CASGRRETQYF
J gene: TRBJ2-5
D gene: .
clone size: .
V gene: TRBV6-1

CDR3 DNA: TGCAGTGCTAGCCCCGCTCCTAGCATCTATGAGCAGTTCTTC
CDR3 protein: CSASPAPSIYEQFF
J gene: TRBJ2-1
D gene: .
clone size: many
V gene: TRBV20-1

CDR3 DNA: TGTGCCAGCAGCTCCCCTACGAACACCGGGGAGCTGTTTTTT
CDR3 protein: CASSSPTNTGELFF
J gene: TRBJ2-2
D gene: .
clone size: many
V gene: TRBV11-3

CDR3 DNA: TGCGCCAGCAGCCAAGTAGGGGATCGGAACACTGAAGCTTTCTTT
CDR3 protein: CASSQVGDRNTEAFF
J gene: TRBJ1-1
D gene: .
clone size: many
V gene: TRBV4-1

CDR3 DNA: TGTGCCAGCAGCCAAGAGAGGTCTTCAGATACGCAGTATTTT
CDR3 protein: CASSQERSSDTQYF
J gene: TRBJ2-3
D gene: .
clone size: many
V gene: TRBV3-1

CDR3 DNA: TGTGCCAGCAGCTTGCCGGTTAACACAAACAATGAGCAGTTCTTC
CDR3 protein: CASSLPVNTNNEQFF
J gene: TRBJ2-1
D gene: .
clone size: many
V gene: TRBV5-5

CDR3 DNA: TGTGCCACCAGTGATCCTCGAGGGGAGAAATACCATGAGCAGTTCTTC
CDR3 protein: CATSDPRGEKYHEQFF
J gene: TRBJ2-1
D gene: .
clone size: few
V gene: TRBV24-1

CDR3 DNA: TGTGCCAGCATGAATGGGGGTGTCGGGAACTACGAGCAGTACTTC
CDR3 protein: CASMNGGVGNYEQYF
J gene: TRBJ2-7
D gene: .
clone size: many
V gene: TRBV2

CDR3 DNA: TGTGCCAGTAGAGCTAAAGACAGGGGTTACAATGAGCAGTTCTTC
CDR3 protein: CASRAKDRGYNEQFF
J gene: TRBJ2-1
D gene: TRBD1
clone size: few
V gene: TRBV19

CDR3 DNA: TGTGCCAGCAGTGCCGGCGGCAGGGGAAGCTACACCTTC
CDR3 protein: CASSAGGRGSYTF
J gene: TRBJ1-2
D gene: .
clone size: many
V gene: TRBV2

CDR3 DNA: TGTGCCAGCAGTCAGACGAGAATGACTAAAGAGACCCAGTACTTC
CDR3 protein: CASSQTRMTKETQYF
J gene: TRBJ2-5
D gene: .
clone size: .
V gene: TRBV5-4

CDR3 DNA: TGCAGCGTCACAAATGGGGCGGGAGAGTACAATGAGCAGTTCTTC
CDR3 protein: CSVTNGAGEYNEQFF
J gene: TRBJ2-1
D gene: TRBD2
clone size: many
V gene: TRBV29-1

CDR3 DNA: TGTGCCAGCAGCTTCGGACCGGGACAGCACTACGAGCAGCACTTC
CDR3 protein: CASSFGPGQHYEQHF
J gene: TRBJ2-7
D gene: TRBD1
clone size: .
V gene: TRBV9

CDR3 DNA: TGTGCCAGCTCACCGGGGCAGGGGGCTAATCAGCCCCAGCATTTT
CDR3 protein: CASSPGQGANQPQHF
J gene: TRBJ1-5
D gene: TRBD1
clone size: many
V gene: TRBV18

CDR3 DNA: TGTGCCAGCAGCCATGATGCGCTAGCTAACTATGGCTACACCTTC
CDR3 protein: CASSHDALANYGYTF
J gene: TRBJ1-2
D gene: .
clone size: many
V gene: TRBV4-2

CDR3 DNA: TGTGCCAGCAGCGTCAGAGTAGCGGGAGGACGGAGGGATCATGCCTACAATGAGCAGTTCTTC
CDR3 protein: CASSVRVAGGRRDHAYNEQFF
J gene: TRBJ2-1
D gene: TRBD2
clone size: many
V gene: TRBV9

CDR3 DNA: TGTGCCAGCAGCCCTCAGTGGAAGGGGGCGCAGAACACTGAAGCTTTCTTT
CDR3 protein: CASSPQWKGAQNTEAFF
J gene: TRBJ1-1
D gene: TRBD1
clone size: many
V gene: TRBV7-2

CDR3 DNA: TGTGCCAGCAGTTTGACCGGGACAGGGCAAAATGAGCAGTTCTTC
CDR3 protein: CASSLTGTGQNEQFF
J gene: TRBJ2-1
D gene: TRBD1
clone size: many
V gene: TRBV6-1

CDR3 DNA: TGTGCCAGCAGTTTATTCGGGGCAAACACTGAAGCTTTCTTT
CDR3 protein: CASSLFGANTEAFF
J gene: TRBJ1-1
D gene: .
clone size: many
V gene: TRBV27